Listed below are T cell receptor beta chains from one sample, sequenced in a study of T cell responses to AZD1222 COVID-19 vaccine. Profiling relied on immunoSEQ multiplex PCR, and the TCRdb table lists in-frame clones only, not all of them. The table lists about 78,000 clones, approximately 86% of them singletons. The specimen was peripheral blood, collected on day 0 of AZD1222 vaccination. All receptors derive from an adult in good health. The CDR3 runs from the conserved cysteine through the conserved F or W. D genes are given only for firm matches. The listing skips clone size in some rows; elsewhere it reads once, few, many or a size class.

CASSVAPRSTGELFF	TGTGCCAGCAGCGTAGCTCCACGATCCACCGGGGAGCTGTTTTTT	-	-	TRBV9	TRBJ2-2
CASSLRVGHTYGYTF	TGTGCCAGCAGCCTTAGGGTAGGACATACCTATGGCTACACCTTC	-	-	TRBV3-1/TRBV3-2	TRBJ1-2
CASRPGLAGDEQYF	TGTGCCAGCAGACCCGGACTAGCGGGGGACGAGCAGTACTTC	-	TRBD2	TRBV2	TRBJ2-7
CASSSSGSHEQFF	TGCGCCAGCAGCTCTTCAGGGTCCCATGAGCAGTTCTTC	once	-	TRBV5-1	TRBJ2-1
CASSSLGGLQETQYF	TGTGCCAGCAGCTCACTAGGTGGGCTACAAGAGACCCAGTACTTC	-	-	TRBV7-7	TRBJ2-5
CASSATALYGYTF	TGTGCCAGCAGCGCAACAGCACTCTATGGCTACACCTTC	-	-	TRBV9	TRBJ1-2
CASSVALAGASGNEQFF	TGTGCCAGCAGCGTAGCCCTAGCGGGAGCAAGTGGCAATGAGCAGTTCTTC	-	TRBD2	TRBV9	TRBJ2-1
CASSPGQDSLETQYF	TGTGCCAGCTCACCCGGACAGGACTCCTTAGAGACCCAGTACTTC	-	TRBD1	TRBV18	TRBJ2-5
CASSPGTGGNNQPQHF	TGTGCCAGCAGCCCCGGGACAGGGGGTAACAATCAGCCCCAGCATTTT	-	TRBD1	TRBV28	TRBJ1-5
CASSIGGVGASEQYF	TGTGCCAGTAGTATAGGGGGGGTAGGGGCGTCCGAGCAGTACTTC	-	-	TRBV19	TRBJ2-7
CASSLGQGWEKLFF	TGTGCCAGCAGCTTAGGGCAGGGGTGGGAAAAACTGTTTTTT	-	-	TRBV7-8	TRBJ1-4